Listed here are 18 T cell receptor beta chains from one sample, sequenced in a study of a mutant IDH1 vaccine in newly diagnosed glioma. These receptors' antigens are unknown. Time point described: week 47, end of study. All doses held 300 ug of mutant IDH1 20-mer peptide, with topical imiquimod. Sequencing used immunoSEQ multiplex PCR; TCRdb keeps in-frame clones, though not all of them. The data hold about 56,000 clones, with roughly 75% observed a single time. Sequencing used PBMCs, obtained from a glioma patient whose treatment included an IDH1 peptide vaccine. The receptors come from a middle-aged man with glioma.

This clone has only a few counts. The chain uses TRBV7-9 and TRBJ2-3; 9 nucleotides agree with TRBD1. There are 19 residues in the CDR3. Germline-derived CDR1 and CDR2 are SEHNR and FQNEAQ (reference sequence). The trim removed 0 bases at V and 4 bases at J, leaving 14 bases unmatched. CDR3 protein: CASSLATGTGYRLADTQYF. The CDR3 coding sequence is TGTGCCAGCAGCTTAGCCACCGGGACAGGGTATAGATTGGCAGATACGCAGTATTTT.

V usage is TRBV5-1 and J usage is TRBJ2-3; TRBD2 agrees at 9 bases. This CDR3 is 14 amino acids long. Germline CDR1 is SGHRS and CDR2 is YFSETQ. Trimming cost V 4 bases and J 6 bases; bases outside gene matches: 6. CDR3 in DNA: TGCGCCAGCAGCCGGGCGGGGGGGGCCGATACGCAGTATTTT. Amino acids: CASSRAGGADTQYF.

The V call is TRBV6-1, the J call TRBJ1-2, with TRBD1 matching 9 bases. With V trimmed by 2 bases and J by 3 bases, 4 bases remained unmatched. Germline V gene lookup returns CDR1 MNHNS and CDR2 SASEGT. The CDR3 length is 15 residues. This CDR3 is CASSELRTGDYGYTF. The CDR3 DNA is TGTGCCAGCAGTGAACTCCGGACAGGGGACTATGGCTACACCTTC.

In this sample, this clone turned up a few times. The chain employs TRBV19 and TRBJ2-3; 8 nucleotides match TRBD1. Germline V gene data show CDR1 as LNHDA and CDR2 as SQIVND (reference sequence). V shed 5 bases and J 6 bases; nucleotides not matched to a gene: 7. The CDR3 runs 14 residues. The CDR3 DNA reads TGTGCCAGTAGTTTCCAGGGGGCTGTGGATACGCAGTATTTT. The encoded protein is CASSFQGAVDTQYF.

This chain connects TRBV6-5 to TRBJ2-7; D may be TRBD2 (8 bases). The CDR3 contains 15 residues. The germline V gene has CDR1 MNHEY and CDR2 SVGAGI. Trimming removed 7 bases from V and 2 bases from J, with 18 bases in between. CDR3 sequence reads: CASILREGAAYEQYF. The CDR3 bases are TGTGCCAGCATCTTACGGGAGGGGGCGGCCTACGAGCAGTACTTC.

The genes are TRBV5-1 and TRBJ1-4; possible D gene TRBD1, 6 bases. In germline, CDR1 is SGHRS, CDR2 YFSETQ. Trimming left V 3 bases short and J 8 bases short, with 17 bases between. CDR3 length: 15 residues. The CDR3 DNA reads TGCGCCAGCAGCTCCACAGGGTTTATCGGGGAAAAACTGTTTTTT. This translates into CASSSTGFIGEKLFF.

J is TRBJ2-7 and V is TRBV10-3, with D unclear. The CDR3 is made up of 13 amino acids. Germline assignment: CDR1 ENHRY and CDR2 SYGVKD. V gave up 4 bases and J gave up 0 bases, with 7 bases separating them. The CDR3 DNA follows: TGTGCCATCAGTGGGACGGACTCCTACGAGCAGTACTTC. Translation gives CAISGTDSYEQYF.

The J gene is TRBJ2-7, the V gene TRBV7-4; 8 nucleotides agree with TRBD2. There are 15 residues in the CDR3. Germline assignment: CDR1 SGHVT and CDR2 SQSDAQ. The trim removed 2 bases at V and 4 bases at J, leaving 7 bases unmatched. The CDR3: CASSLNGTSLYEQYF. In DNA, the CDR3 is TGTGCCAGCAGCTTAAATGGGACTAGTTTATACGAGCAGTACTTC.

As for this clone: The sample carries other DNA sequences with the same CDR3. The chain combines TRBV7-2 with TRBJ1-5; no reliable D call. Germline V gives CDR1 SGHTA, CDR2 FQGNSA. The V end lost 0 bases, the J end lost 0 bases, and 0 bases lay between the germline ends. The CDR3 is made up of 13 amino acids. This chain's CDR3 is CASSLASNQPQHF. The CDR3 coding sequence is TGTGCCAGCAGCTTAGCTAGCAATCAGCCCCAGCATTTT. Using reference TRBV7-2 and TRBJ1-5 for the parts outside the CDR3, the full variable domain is GAGVSQSPSNKVTEKGKDVELRCDPISGHTALYWYRQSLGQGLEFLIYFQGNSAPDKSGLPSDRFSAERTGGSVSTLTIQRTQQEDSAVYLCASSLASNQPQHFGDGTRLSIL.

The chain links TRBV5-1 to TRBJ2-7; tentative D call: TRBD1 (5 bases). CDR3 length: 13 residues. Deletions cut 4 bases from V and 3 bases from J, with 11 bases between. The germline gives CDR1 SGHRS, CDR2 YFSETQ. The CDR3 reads CASSPDIFYEQYF. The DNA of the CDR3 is TGCGCCAGCAGCCCGGACATATTCTACGAGCAGTACTTC.

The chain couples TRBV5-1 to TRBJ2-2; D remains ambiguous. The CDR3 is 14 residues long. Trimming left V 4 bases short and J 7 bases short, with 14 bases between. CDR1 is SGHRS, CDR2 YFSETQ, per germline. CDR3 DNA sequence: TGCGCCAGCAGCCCAATAGACTCGCGCGGGGAGCTGTTTTTT. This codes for CASSPIDSRGELFF.

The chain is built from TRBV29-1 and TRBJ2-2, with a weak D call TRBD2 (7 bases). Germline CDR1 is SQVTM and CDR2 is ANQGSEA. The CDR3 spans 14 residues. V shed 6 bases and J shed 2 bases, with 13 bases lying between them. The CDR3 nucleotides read TGCAGCGTCAGGGGAGGGACAAACACCGGGGAGCTGTTTTTT. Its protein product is CSVRGGTNTGELFF.

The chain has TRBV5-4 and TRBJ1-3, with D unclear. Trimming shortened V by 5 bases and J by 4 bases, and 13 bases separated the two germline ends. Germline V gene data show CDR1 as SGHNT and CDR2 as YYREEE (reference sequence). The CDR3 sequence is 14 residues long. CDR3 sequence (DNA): TGTGCCAGCAGGTCCGGGGTGTCGGGAAACACCATATATTTT. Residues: CASRSGVSGNTIYF.

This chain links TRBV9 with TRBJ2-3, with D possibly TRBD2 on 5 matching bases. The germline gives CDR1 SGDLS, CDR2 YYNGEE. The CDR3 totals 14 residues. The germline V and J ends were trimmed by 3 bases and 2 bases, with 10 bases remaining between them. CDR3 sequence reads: CASSERDDTDTQYF. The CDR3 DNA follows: TGTGCCAGCAGCGAGAGGGATGACACAGATACGCAGTATTTT.

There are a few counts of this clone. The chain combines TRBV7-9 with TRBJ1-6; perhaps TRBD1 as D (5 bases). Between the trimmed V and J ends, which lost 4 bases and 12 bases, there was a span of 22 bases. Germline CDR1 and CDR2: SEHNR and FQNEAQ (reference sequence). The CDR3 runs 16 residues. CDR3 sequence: CASSSSLGGDWGPLHF. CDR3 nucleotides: TGTGCCAGCAGCTCTAGCTTAGGAGGGGATTGGGGACCCCTCCACTTT.

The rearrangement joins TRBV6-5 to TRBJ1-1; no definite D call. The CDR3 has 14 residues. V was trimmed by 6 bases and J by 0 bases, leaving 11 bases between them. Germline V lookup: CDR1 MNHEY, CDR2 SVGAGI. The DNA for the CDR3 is TGTGCCAGCAGCTCCCGGGCTCTGAACACTGAAGCTTTCTTT. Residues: CASSSRALNTEAFF.

The CDR3 nucleotides read TGTGCCAGCTCACCACCAACTAGCGGGGGGGCCTATGAGCAGTTCTTC. This gives the protein CASSPPTSGGAYEQFF. V and J are TRBV18 and TRBJ2-1; 13 bases line up with TRBD2. Germline V CDR1 and CDR2: KGHSH, LQKENI. The CDR3 loop spans 16 amino acids. Losses at the gene ends were 0 bases for V and 8 bases for J; bases not matched to a gene: 4.

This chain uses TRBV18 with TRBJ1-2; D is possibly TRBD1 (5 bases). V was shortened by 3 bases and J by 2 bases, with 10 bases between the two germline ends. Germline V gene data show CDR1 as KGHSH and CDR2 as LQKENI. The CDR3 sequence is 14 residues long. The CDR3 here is CASSPVRENYGYTF. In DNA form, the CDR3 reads TGTGCCAGCTCACCCGTCAGGGAGAACTATGGCTACACCTTC.